This T cell receptor beta chain was sequenced in a study of neoadjuvant nivolumab and ipilimumab in lung cancer. Assay used: immunoSEQ multiplex PCR; TCRdb lists only in-frame clones, some missing. The table includes around 21,000 clones, approximately 86% detected once. Points from the study as a whole: TCR clonality did not significantly correlate with pathologic tumor regression. From pretherapy to surgery, tumor richness and clonality rose with dual therapy. Resected-tumor TCR richness correlated positively with pretherapy blood richness. Resected tumors had greater TCR richness and clonality than uninvolved lung.

Points on this clone: Its antigen is still unknown.

Per germline, CDR1 SGHVS and CDR2 FQNEAQ. The length of the CDR3 is 13 residues. V shed 5 bases and J 6 bases; nucleotides not matched to a gene: 5. The source is an adult with non-small cell lung cancer. The chain couples TRBV7-8 to TRBJ2-7, with 9 bases matching TRBD1. The starting material was peripheral blood, obtained before neoadjuvant nivolumab, alone or with ipilimumab. As DNA, the CDR3 is TGTGCCAGCAGCAAGGACAGGGGCCTCGAGCAGTACTTC. The encoded protein is CASSKDRGLEQYF. Full variable domain (rest looked up from reference TRBV7-8 and TRBJ2-7): GAGVSQSPRYKVAKRGQDVALRCDPISGHVSLFWYQQALGQGPEFLTYFQNEAQLDKSGLPSDRFFAERPEGSVSTLKIQRTQQEDSAVYLCASSKDRGLEQYFGPGTRLTVT.